A single T cell receptor (beta chain) is shown here with its context. The antigen remains undetermined. The data were obtained in a study of cytomegalovirus exposure and HLA in healthy donors. Whole-study findings and limits: The study flagged around 160 TCR beta chains as cytomegalovirus-associated. Within a later analysis, the majority of CMV-associated TCR beta chains appeared HLA-restricted. Despite most TCR sequences being rare, some public TCRs occurred in many donors. A later analysis revealed that TCR association rates differed between HLA loci, peaking at DRB1 and bottoming out at HLA-C.

PCR primers comprised 60 Vbeta and 13 Jbeta primers. Measured with immunoSEQ multiplex PCR; TCRdb has only the in-frame clones, and not every one. The sample holds around 170,000 clones, over 75% seen once. The CDR3 loop spans 15 amino acids. Looked up from germline, CDR1 is SGHDT and CDR2 is YYEEEE. V was pared by 3 bases and J by 0 bases, with 5 bases of the junction left unmatched. J is TRBJ2-5 and V is TRBV5-6, with TRBD2 matching over 7 bases. The sequencing sample was made of PBMCs. The source is a man aged 40-55 years in good health and CMV-seropositive. CDR3 nucleotides: TGTGCCAGCAGCTGGCGGGGGACGTACCAAGAGACCCAGTACTTC. As protein: CASSWRGTYQETQYF.